This T cell receptor (beta chain) was retrieved from a study of blood T cell repertoires in COVID-19. V was cut by 4 bases and J by 4 bases, with 11 bases left in between. The CDR3 has 13 residues. The V gene's germline CDR1 is SGHNT and CDR2 YYREEE (reference sequence). Only in-frame clones appear in the TCRdb table, and some are missing; sequencing was by immunoSEQ multiplex PCR. The table records approximately 210,000 clones, approximately 80% of them present only once. This sequence was found in a human donor in a cohort sampled during active COVID-19. The sequencing sample was made of peripheral blood. This rearrangement joins TRBV5-4 to TRBJ1-2, with D maybe TRBD1 (6 bases). The CDR3 DNA sequence: TGTGCCAGCAGCCTAAGACAGGCCTATGGCTACACCTTC. It translates to CASSLRQAYGYTF.